This T cell receptor beta chain was observed in a study of early T cells in non-severe SARS-CoV-2 infection. Per the germline V gene, CDR1 is SGHTA and CDR2 is FQGTGA. The CDR3 spans 16 residues. TCRdb independently ran MiXCR on the 5' RACE reads; one entry per CDR3 protein. The repertoire consists of tens of thousands of distinct CDR3 sequences, with more than 13% occurring once and the leading ten covering roughly 3%. As concerns this clonotype: Relative to the germline gene, one junction end is altered; a read error may explain this.

Material: whole blood. The chain carries TRBV7-3 and TRBJ2-3; 8 bases align to TRBD2. This TCR was recovered from an adult who was a healthcare worker with PCR-confirmed SARS-CoV-2 infection or an uninfected control (not recorded which). The CDR3 nucleotides read TGTGCCACCAGCTCGGGAGGGACTCCCTCGGCAGATACGCAGTATTTT. Protein sequence: CATSSGGTPSADTQYF.